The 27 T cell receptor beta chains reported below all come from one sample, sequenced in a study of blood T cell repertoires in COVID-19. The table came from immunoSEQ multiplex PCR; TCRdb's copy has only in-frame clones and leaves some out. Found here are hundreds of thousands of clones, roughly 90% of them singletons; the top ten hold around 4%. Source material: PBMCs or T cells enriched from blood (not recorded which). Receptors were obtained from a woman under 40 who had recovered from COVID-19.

CDR3 bases: TGTGCCAGCAGTTTATCACAGGGGGCCGGTCAGCCCCAGCATTTT. It encodes CASSLSQGAGQPQHF. The V call is TRBV28, the J call TRBJ1-5; TRBD1 agrees at 9 bases. V lost 1 base, J lost 6 bases, and 4 bases stayed unmatched. This CDR3 is built from 15 residues. CDR1 is MDHEN, CDR2 SYDVKM, per germline.

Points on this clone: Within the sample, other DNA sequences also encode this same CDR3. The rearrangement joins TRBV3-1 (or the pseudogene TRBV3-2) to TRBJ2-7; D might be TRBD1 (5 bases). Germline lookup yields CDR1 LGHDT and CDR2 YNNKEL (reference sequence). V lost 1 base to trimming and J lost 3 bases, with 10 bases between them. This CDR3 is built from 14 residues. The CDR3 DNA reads TGTGCCAGCAGCCAAGGAACAGGCGGCTACGAGCAGTACTTC. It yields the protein CASSQGTGGYEQYF.

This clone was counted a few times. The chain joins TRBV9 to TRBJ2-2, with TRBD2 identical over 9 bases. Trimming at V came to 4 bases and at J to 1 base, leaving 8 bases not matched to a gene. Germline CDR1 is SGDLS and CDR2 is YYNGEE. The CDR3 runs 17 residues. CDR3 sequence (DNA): TGTGCCAGCAGCCCTACCGGGACTAGCCTGAACACCGGGGAGCTGTTTTTT. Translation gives CASSPTGTSLNTGELFF.

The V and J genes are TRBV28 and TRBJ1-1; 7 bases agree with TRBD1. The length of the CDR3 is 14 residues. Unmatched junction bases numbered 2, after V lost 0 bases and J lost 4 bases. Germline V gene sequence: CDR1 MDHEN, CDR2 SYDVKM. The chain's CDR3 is CASSLWDRSTEAFF. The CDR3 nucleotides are TGTGCCAGCAGTTTATGGGACAGGAGCACTGAAGCTTTCTTT.

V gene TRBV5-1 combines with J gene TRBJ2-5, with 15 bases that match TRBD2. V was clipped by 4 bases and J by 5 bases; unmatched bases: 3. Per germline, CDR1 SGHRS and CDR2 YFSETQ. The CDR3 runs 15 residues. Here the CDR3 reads CASSIGLAGGETQYF. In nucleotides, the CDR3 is TGCGCCAGCAGCATTGGACTAGCGGGAGGGGAGACCCAGTACTTC.

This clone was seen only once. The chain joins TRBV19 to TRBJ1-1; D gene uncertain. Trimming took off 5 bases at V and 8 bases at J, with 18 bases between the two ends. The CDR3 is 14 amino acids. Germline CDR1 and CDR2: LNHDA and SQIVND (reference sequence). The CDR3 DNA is TGTGCCAGTAGTTCCGAGGCCGACTCCCCAGAAGCTTTCTTT. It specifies CASSSEADSPEAFF.

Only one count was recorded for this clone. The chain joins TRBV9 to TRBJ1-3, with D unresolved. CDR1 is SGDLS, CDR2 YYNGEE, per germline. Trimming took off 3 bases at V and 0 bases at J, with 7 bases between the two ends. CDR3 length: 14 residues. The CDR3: CASSAGSSGNTIYF. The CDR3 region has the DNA TGTGCCAGCAGCGCCGGGTCCTCTGGAAACACCATATATTTT.

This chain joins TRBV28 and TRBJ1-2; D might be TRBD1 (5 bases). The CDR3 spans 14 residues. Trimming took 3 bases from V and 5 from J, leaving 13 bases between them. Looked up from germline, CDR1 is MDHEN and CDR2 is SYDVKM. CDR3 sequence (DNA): TGTGCCAGCAGTTTGCTTTCTGGGGGGTATGGCTACACCTTC. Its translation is CASSLLSGGYGYTF.

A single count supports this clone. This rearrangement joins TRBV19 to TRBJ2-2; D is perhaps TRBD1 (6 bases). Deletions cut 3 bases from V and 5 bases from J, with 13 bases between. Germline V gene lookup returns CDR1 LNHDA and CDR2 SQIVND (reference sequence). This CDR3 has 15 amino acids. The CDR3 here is CASSIGTFFTGELFF. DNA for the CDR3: TGTGCCAGTAGTATCGGGACATTTTTTACCGGGGAGCTGTTTTTT.

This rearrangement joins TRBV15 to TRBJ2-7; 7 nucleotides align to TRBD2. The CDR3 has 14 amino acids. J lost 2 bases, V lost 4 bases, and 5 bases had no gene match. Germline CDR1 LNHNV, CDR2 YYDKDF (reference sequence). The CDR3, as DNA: TGTGCCACCAGCACCAGCGGGATTACCTACGAGCAGTACTTC. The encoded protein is CATSTSGITYEQYF.

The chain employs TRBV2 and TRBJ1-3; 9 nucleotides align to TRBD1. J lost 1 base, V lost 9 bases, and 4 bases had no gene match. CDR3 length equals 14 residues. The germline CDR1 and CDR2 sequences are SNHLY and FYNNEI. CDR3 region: CASVQGASGNTIYF. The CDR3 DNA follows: TGTGCCAGTGTACAGGGGGCTTCTGGAAACACCATATATTTT.

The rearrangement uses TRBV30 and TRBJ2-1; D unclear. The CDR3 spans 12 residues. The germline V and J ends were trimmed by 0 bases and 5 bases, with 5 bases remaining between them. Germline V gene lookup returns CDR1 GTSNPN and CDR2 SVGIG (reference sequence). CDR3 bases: TGTGCCTGGAGTGTGGGCAACAATGAGCAGTTCTTC. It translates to CAWSVGNNEQFF.

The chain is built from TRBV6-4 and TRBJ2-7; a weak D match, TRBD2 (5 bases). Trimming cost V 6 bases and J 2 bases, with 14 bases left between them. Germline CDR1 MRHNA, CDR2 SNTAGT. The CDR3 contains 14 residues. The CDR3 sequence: CASSPEEGPYEQYF. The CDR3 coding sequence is TGTGCCAGCAGCCCGGAGGAAGGACCCTACGAGCAGTACTTC.

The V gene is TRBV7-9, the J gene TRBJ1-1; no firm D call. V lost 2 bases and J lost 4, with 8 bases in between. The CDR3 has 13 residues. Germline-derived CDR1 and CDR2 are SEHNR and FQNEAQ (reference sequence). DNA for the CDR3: TGTGCCAGCAGCTTATCGCAGTCCACTGAAGCTTTCTTT. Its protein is CASSLSQSTEAFF.

The DNA of the CDR3 is TGTGCCAGCAGGCGGGACAGGGGGACCTACAATGAGCAGTTCTTC. Protein product: CASRRDRGTYNEQFF. This chain links TRBV5-6 with TRBJ2-1; TRBD1 aligns across 11 bases. The CDR3 runs to 15 residues. Germline V gene sequence: CDR1 SGHDT, CDR2 YYEEEE. Trimming removed 5 bases from V and 2 bases from J; junction bases left unmatched: 3. The variable domain in full, with the rest retrieved from reference TRBV5-6 and TRBJ2-1, is DAGVTQSPTHLIKTRGQQVTLRCSPKSGHDTVSWYQQALGQGPQFIFQYYEEEERQRGNFPDRFSGHQFPNYSSELNVNALLLGDSALYLCASRRDRGTYNEQFFGPGTRLTVL.

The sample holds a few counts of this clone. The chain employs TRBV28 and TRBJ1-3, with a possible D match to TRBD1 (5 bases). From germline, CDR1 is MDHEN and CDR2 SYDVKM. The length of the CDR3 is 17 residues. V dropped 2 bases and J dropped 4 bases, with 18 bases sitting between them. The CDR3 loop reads CASSLVVGRARGNTIYF. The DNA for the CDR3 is TGTGCCAGCAGTTTAGTCGTCGGCAGGGCCAGGGGAAACACCATATATTTT.

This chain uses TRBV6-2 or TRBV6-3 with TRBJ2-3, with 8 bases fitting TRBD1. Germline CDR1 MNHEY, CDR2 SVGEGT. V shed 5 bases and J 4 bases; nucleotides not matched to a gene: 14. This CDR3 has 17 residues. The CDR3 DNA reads TGTGCCAGCAGTGGCGGAATGGGACAGGAGCGCGCAGATACGCAGTATTTT. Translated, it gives CASSGGMGQERADTQYF.

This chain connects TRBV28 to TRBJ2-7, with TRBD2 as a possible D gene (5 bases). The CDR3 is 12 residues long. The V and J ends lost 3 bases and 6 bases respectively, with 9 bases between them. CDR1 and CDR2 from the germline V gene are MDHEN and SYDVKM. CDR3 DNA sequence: TGTGCCAGCAGTTTTAAGCGGCCCGAGCAGTACTTC. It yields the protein CASSFKRPEQYF.

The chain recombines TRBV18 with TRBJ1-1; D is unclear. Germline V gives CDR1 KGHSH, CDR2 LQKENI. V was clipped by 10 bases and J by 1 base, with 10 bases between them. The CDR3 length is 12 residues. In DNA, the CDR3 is TGTGCCACCCAACAGAGGAACACTGAAGCTTTCTTT. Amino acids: CATQQRNTEAFF.

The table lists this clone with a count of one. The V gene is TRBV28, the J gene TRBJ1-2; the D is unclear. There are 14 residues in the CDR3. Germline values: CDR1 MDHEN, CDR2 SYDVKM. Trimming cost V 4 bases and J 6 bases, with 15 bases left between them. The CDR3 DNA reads TGTGCCAGCAGTTCGGAGGGCACCCTTAATGGCTACACCTTC. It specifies CASSSEGTLNGYTF.

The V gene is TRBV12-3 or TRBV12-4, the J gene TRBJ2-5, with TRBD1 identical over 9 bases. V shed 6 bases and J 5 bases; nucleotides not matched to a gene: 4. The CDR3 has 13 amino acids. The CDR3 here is CASSRGQGETQYF. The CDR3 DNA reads TGTGCCAGCAGCCGCGGACAGGGGGAGACCCAGTACTTC.

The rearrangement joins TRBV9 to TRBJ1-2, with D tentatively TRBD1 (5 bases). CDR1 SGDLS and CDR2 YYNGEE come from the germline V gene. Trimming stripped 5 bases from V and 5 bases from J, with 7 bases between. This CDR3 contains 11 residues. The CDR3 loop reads CASRAGYGYTF. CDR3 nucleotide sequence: TGTGCCAGCAGGGCAGGGTATGGCTACACCTTC.

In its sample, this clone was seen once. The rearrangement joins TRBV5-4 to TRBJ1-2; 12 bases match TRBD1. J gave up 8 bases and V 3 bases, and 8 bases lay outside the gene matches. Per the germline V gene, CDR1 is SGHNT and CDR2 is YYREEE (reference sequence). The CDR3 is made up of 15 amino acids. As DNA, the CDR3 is TGTGCCAGCAGCTCACCGGGACAGGGGGCGGAAGGCTACACCTTC. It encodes CASSSPGQGAEGYTF.

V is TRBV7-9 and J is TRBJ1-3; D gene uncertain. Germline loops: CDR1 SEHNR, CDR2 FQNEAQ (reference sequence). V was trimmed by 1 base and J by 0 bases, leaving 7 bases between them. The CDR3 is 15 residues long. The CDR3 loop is CASSLVVSSGNTIYF. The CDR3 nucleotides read TGTGCCAGCAGCTTAGTTGTCAGCTCTGGAAACACCATATATTTT. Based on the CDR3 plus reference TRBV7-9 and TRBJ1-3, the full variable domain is DTGVSQNPRHKITKRGQNVTFRCDPISEHNRLYWYRQTLGQGPEFLTYFQNEAQLEKSRLLSDRFSAERPKGSFSTLEIQRTEQGDSAMYLCASSLVVSSGNTIYFGEGSWLTVV.

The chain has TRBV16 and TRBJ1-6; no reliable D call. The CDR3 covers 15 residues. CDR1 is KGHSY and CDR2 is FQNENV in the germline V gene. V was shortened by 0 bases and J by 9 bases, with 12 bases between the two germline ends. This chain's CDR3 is CASSQSPVARSPLHF. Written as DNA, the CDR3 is TGTGCCAGCAGCCAATCCCCCGTGGCTCGTTCACCCCTCCACTTT.

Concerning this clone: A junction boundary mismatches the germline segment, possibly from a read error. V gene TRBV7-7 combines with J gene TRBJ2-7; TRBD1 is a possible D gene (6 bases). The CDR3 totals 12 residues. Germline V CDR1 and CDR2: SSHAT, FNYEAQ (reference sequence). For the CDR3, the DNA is TGTGCTAGCAGCCAAAATCAGGGGCAGCAGTACTTC. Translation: CASSQNQGQQYF.

The CDR3 DNA is TGTGCCAGCACACAGGGGCTTACTAATTCACCCCTCCACTTT. This sequence encodes CASTQGLTNSPLHF. The chain links TRBV19 to TRBJ1-6; TRBD1 matches at 7 bases. Trimming took 9 bases from V and 6 from J; bases not matched to a gene: 8. The CDR3 covers 14 residues. CDR1 is LNHDA, CDR2 SQIVND, per germline (reference sequence).